The 27 T cell receptor beta chains below all came from one sample that was sequenced in a study of OX40 agonist ivuxolimab in advanced cancers. TCRdb's copy holds only in-frame clones and misses some; the assay was immunoSEQ multiplex PCR. The sample consists of 80,000 to 100,000 clones, just under 95% of them appearing once. Material: CD4+ or CD8+ T cells sorted from blood, obtained in a trial of the OX40 agonist ivuxolimab. The receptor source for this set is an adult with an advanced solid tumor such as melanoma, head and neck, liver or kidney cancer.

V is TRBV6-1 and J is TRBJ2-1; 14 bases agree with TRBD2. Trimming cost V 4 bases and J 8 bases; bases outside gene matches: 1. The CDR3 contains 14 residues. The germline CDR1 and CDR2 sequences are MNHNS and SASEGT. CDR3 sequence (DNA): TGTGCCAGCAGTGGACTAGCGGGGGGGGATGAGCAGTTCTTC. The encoded protein is CASSGLAGGDEQFF.

V and J are TRBV30 and TRBJ2-1; 10 bases agree with TRBD2. V was clipped by 0 bases and J by 7 bases; unmatched bases: 6. Germline V gene data show CDR1 as GTSNPN and CDR2 as SVGIG (reference sequence). The CDR3 spans 15 residues. In nucleotides, the CDR3 is TGTGCCTGGAGTGTCCGGACTAGCGGACGTAATGAGCAGTTCTTC. Translated, it gives CAWSVRTSGRNEQFF. Complete variable domain (other parts from reference TRBV30 and TRBJ2-1): SQTIHQWPATLVQPVGSPLSLECTVEGTSNPNLYWYRQAAGRGLQLLFYSVGIGQISSEVPQNLSASRPQDRQFILSSKKLLLSDSGFYLCAWSVRTSGRNEQFFGPGTRLTVL.

CDR3 sequence: CASSLAGWLAGGNEQFF. In nucleotides, the CDR3 is TGTGCCAGCAGCTTGGCCGGGTGGCTAGCGGGAGGGAATGAGCAGTTCTTC. V usage is TRBV5-6 and J usage is TRBJ2-1; 12 bases align to TRBD2. This CDR3 has 17 amino acids. Unmatched junction bases numbered 8, after V lost 0 bases and J lost 7 bases. From germline, CDR1 is SGHDT and CDR2 YYEEEE.

The rearrangement uses TRBV20-1 and TRBJ2-1, with D tentatively TRBD1 or TRBD2 (6 bases each). Trimming stripped 0 bases from V and 15 bases from J, with 12 bases between. In germline, CDR1 is DFQATT, CDR2 SNEGSKA (reference sequence). The CDR3 loop spans 11 amino acids. This CDR3 reads CSARDRGRRFF. CDR3 DNA sequence: TGCAGTGCTAGAGATCGGGGGCGCCGGTTCTTC.

The genes are TRBV5-4 and TRBJ2-1, with D possibly matching TRBD2 (5 bases). The CDR3 runs to 13 residues. From germline, CDR1 is SGHNT and CDR2 YYREEE (reference sequence). V was clipped by 4 bases and J by 7 bases, with 12 bases between them. The chain's CDR3 is CASSPTGNNEQFF. CDR3 coding DNA: TGTGCCAGCAGCCCGACCGGGAATAATGAGCAGTTCTTC.

Comments on this clone: This specimen includes other DNA sequences encoding the same CDR3. J is TRBJ2-3 and V is TRBV7-9; unclear D gene. The V gene's germline CDR1 is SEHNR and CDR2 FQNEAQ (reference sequence). The CDR3 is 11 residues long. Trimming pared 5 bases from V and 6 bases from J, leaving 6 bases between. CDR3 bases: TGTGCCAGCAGCCTTGTTGATACGCAGTATTTT. It specifies CASSLVDTQYF.

This clone was recorded only once. The chain combines TRBV29-1 with TRBJ2-2; tentatively, D is TRBD1 or TRBD2 (5 bases each). The CDR3 is made up of 14 amino acids. Per germline, CDR1 SQVTM and CDR2 ANQGSEA. Trimming cost V 5 bases and J 3 bases, with 13 bases left between them. The CDR3 here is CSVIGRGDTGELFF. CDR3 nucleotides: TGCAGCGTTATAGGTAGAGGGGACACCGGGGAGCTGTTTTTT.

This chain uses TRBV11-2 with TRBJ2-5, with TRBD2 identical over 8 bases. CDR1 SGHAT and CDR2 FQNNGV come from the germline V gene. Trimming took 5 bases from V and 2 from J; bases not matched to a gene: 13. The CDR3 loop spans 17 amino acids. The chain's CDR3 is CASSRTGGLLGQETQYF. The DNA for the CDR3 is TGTGCCAGCAGCCGAACGGGAGGGTTATTGGGTCAAGAGACCCAGTACTTC.

The chain employs TRBV10-3 and TRBJ1-5; 7 bases match TRBD1. With V trimmed by 3 bases and J by 5 bases, 4 bases remained unmatched. This CDR3 comprises 14 residues. Germline V gives CDR1 ENHRY, CDR2 SYGVKD. The CDR3: CAISERGQDQPQHF. The CDR3, as DNA: TGTGCCATCAGTGAAAGGGGGCAGGATCAGCCCCAGCATTTT.

The V gene is TRBV7-2, the J gene TRBJ2-7; D is possibly TRBD1 or TRBD2 (5 bases each). Germline V lookup: CDR1 SGHTA, CDR2 FQGNSA. The V and J ends lost 1 base and 1 base respectively, with 11 bases between them. There are 15 residues in the CDR3. In nucleotides, the CDR3 is TGTGCCAGCAGCTTAGGGGGGACGGTTTCCTACGAGCAGTACTTC. Translating gives CASSLGGTVSYEQYF.

This clone was found a few times. J is TRBJ1-5 and V is TRBV10-3; D ambiguous. Deletions cut 6 bases from V and 0 bases from J, with 3 bases between. The length of the CDR3 is 12 residues. Germline CDR1 reads ENHRY; CDR2 reads SYGVKD. The DNA for the CDR3 is TGTGCCATCAGCCATAGCAATCAGCCCCAGCATTTT. Translated, it gives CAISHSNQPQHF.

Turning to this clone: The junction departs from the called germline gene at one end, perhaps through a read error. V usage is TRBV19 and J usage is TRBJ2-6, with 9 bases that match TRBD2. This CDR3 region has 19 residues. Germline V gene lookup returns CDR1 LNHDA and CDR2 SQIVND (reference sequence). For the CDR3, the DNA is TGTACCAGTAGGTGGGCTAGCGGGAAGAGGGGGCCCGGGGCCAACGTCCTGACTTTC. Translating it yields CTSRWASGKRGPGANVLTF.

The V call is TRBV5-6, the J call TRBJ1-3; D is undetermined. This CDR3 spans 16 amino acids. Germline lookup yields CDR1 SGHDT and CDR2 YYEEEE. Trimming shortened V by 2 bases and J by 0 bases, and 12 bases separated the two germline ends. The CDR3 coding sequence is TGTGCCAGCAGCTTTAGTCCCTTAAGCTCTGGAAACACCATATATTTT. It encodes CASSFSPLSSGNTIYF.

As DNA, the CDR3 is TGTGCCAGCAGTGAATCTGTAGACAATCAGCCCCAGCATTTT. As protein: CASSESVDNQPQHF. The chain links TRBV6-1 to TRBJ1-5; D not resolved. This CDR3 has 14 amino acids. The V end was cut by 2 bases, the J end by 3 bases, with 8 bases between. Germline assignment: CDR1 MNHNS and CDR2 SASEGT.

The rearrangement links TRBV5-8 to TRBJ1-2; D unclear. The CDR3 extends over 13 amino acids. Trimming stripped 0 bases from V and 3 bases from J, with 6 bases between. The germline CDR1 and CDR2 sequences are SGHTS and YDEGEE. The CDR3 is CASSLVRHYGYTF. The CDR3 DNA follows: TGTGCCAGCAGCTTGGTCAGACACTATGGCTACACCTTC.

This chain uses TRBV2 with TRBJ2-3; D not resolved. Germline V lookup: CDR1 SNHLY, CDR2 FYNNEI. The length of the CDR3 is 13 residues. V lost 3 bases, J lost 3 bases, and 7 bases lay in between. The CDR3: CASSEVVTDTQYF. CDR3 nucleotide sequence: TGTGCCAGCAGTGAGGTGGTGACAGATACGCAGTATTTT.

J is TRBJ1-2 and V is TRBV5-1; TRBD1 matches at 8 bases. In germline, CDR1 is SGHRS, CDR2 YFSETQ. Unmatched junction bases numbered 14, after V lost 0 bases and J lost 4 bases. CDR3 size: 18 residues. The CDR3 is CASSLAGVGYDRGYGYTF. The CDR3 DNA reads TGCGCCAGCAGCTTGGCTGGGGTGGGGTATGACAGGGGCTATGGCTACACCTTC.

The chain employs TRBV30 and TRBJ2-1, with 8 bases identical to TRBD2. Trimming took 0 bases from V and 8 from J; bases not matched to a gene: 9. This CDR3 has 15 residues. Germline CDR1 is GTSNPN and CDR2 is SVGIG (reference sequence). CDR3 nucleotide sequence: TGTGCCTGGAGTGTACGAGGCGGGGGGCAGGATGAGCAGTTCTTC. As protein: CAWSVRGGGQDEQFF.

The chain couples TRBV2 to TRBJ1-2, with D tentatively TRBD1 (6 bases). The CDR3 totals 14 residues. Germline CDR1 and CDR2: SNHLY and FYNNEI. V shed 5 bases and J shed 4 bases, with 14 bases lying between them. The CDR3 is CASSSGGLGYGYTF. The CDR3 DNA is TGTGCCAGCAGTAGCGGGGGGCTCGGCTATGGCTACACCTTC.

The V call is TRBV7-2, the J call TRBJ2-1, with D hard to call. Germline values: CDR1 SGHTA, CDR2 FQGNSA. CDR3 length equals 12 residues. V was cut by 5 bases and J by 10 bases, with 12 bases left in between. CDR3 residues: CASSPLVPEQFF. CDR3 coding DNA: TGTGCCAGCAGCCCGCTAGTCCCGGAGCAGTTCTTC. The full variable domain, rest sourced from reference TRBV7-2 and TRBJ2-1, is GAGVSQSPSNKVTEKGKDVELRCDPISGHTALYWYRQSLGQGLEFLIYFQGNSAPDKSGLPSDRFSAERTGGSVSTLTIQRTQQEDSAVYLCASSPLVPEQFFGPGTRLTVL.

To note about this clone: This CDR3 is also generated by other DNA sequences in the sample. The chain combines TRBV11-3 with TRBJ2-5; D ambiguous. Trimming cost V 0 bases and J 1 base, with 0 bases left between them. Germline V gives CDR1 SGHNT, CDR2 YENEEA. CDR3 size: 12 residues. CDR3 protein: CASSLDQETQYF. For the CDR3, the DNA is TGTGCCAGCAGCTTAGACCAAGAGACCCAGTACTTC.

The chain links TRBV10-1 to TRBJ2-7; D may be TRBD1 (7 bases). V was cut by 3 bases and J by 2 bases, with 20 bases left in between. Germline V gene lookup returns CDR1 WNHNN and CDR2 SYGVQD (reference sequence). CDR3 length equals 17 residues. CDR3 amino acids: CASSDPGRDSETYEQYF. In DNA, the CDR3 is TGCGCCAGCAGTGACCCCGGGCGGGACAGTGAAACCTACGAGCAGTACTTC.

This chain joins TRBV18 and TRBJ2-2; D ambiguous. CDR1 and CDR2 from the germline V gene are KGHSH and LQKENI. The CDR3 length is 14 residues. The V and J ends lost 3 bases and 1 base respectively, with 6 bases between them. As DNA, the CDR3 is TGTGCCAGCTCACCTACCCTGAACACCGGGGAGCTGTTTTTT. It yields the protein CASSPTLNTGELFF.

The chain uses TRBV7-9 and TRBJ2-3, with 8 bases identical to TRBD1. CDR3 length: 16 residues. CDR1 and CDR2 (germline): SEHNR, FQNEAQ (reference sequence). The trim removed 4 bases at V and 6 bases at J, leaving 12 bases unmatched. The CDR3 loop is CASSSGFTGGRDTQYF. The CDR3, as DNA: TGTGCCAGCAGCTCCGGCTTCACAGGGGGGAGGGATACGCAGTATTTT.

The chain couples TRBV30 to TRBJ1-1; D remains ambiguous. The CDR3 runs to 15 residues. Germline V gene sequence: CDR1 GTSNPN, CDR2 SVGIG (reference sequence). Trimming left V 0 bases short and J 3 bases short, with 14 bases between. The CDR3 sequence is CAWSVPRRRDTEAFF. Written as DNA, the CDR3 is TGTGCCTGGAGTGTACCGAGGAGGAGGGACACTGAAGCTTTCTTT.

V is TRBV29-1 and J is TRBJ1-2; D remains unclear. Trimming took 2 bases from V and 4 from J, leaving 8 bases between them. Per the germline V gene, CDR1 is SQVTM and CDR2 is ANQGSEA. The CDR3 is 12 residues long. The CDR3 DNA reads as TGCAGCGTTGAAAAGCCTGGCTATGGCTACACCTTC. This translates into CSVEKPGYGYTF.

This clone is a singleton in its sample. The same CDR3 is also encoded by other DNA sequences in this sample. The rearrangement uses TRBV7-2 and TRBJ1-1; D gene uncertain. Looked up from germline, CDR1 is SGHTA and CDR2 is FQGNSA. The CDR3 is 14 residues long. Between the trimmed V and J ends, which lost 1 base and 1 base, there was a span of 7 bases. CDR3 nucleotides: TGTGCCAGCAGCTTAGTTCCCGGGAACACTGAAGCTTTCTTT. Amino acids: CASSLVPGNTEAFF.